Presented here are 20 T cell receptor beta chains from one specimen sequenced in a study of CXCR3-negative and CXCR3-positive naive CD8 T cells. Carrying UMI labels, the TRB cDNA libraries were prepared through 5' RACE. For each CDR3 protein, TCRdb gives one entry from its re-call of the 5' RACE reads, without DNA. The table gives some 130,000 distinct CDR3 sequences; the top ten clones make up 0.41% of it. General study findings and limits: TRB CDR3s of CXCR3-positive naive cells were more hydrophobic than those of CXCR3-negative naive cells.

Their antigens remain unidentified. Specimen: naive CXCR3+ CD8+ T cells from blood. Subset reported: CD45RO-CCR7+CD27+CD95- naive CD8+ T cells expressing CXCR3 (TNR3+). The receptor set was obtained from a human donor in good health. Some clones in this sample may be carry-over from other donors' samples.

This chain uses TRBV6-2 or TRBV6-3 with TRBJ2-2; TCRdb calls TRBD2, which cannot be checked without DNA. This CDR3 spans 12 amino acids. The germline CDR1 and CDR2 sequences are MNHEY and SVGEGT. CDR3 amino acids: CASGGGTGELFF.

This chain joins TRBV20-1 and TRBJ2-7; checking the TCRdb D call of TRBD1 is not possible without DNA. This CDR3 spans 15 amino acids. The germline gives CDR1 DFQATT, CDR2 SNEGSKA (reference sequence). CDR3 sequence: CSARSDRSPSYEQYF.

This CDR3 is CASSLDRGGNGYTF. The V call is TRBV7-8, the J call TRBJ1-2; without DNA, the TCRdb call of TRBD1 cannot be checked. CDR3 length: 14 residues. The germline gives CDR1 SGHVS, CDR2 FQNEAQ.

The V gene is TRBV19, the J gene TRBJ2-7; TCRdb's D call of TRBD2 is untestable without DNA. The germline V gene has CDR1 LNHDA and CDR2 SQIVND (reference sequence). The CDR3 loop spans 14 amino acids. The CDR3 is CASNPTGPPYEQYF.

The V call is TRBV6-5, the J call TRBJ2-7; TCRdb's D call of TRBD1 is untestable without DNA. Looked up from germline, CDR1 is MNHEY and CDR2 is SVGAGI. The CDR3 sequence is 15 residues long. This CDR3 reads CASSYSKGATYEQYF.

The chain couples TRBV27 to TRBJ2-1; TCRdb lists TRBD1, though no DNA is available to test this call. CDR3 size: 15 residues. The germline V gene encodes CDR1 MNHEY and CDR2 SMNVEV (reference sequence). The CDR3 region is CASRATPRGYNEQFF.

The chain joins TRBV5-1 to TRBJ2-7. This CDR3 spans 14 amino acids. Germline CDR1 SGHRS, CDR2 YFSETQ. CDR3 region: CASSLNRGSYEQYF.

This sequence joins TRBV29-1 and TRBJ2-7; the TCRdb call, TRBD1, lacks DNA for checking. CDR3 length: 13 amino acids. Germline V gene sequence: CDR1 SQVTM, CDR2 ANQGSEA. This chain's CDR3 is CSVVGGSVYEQYF.

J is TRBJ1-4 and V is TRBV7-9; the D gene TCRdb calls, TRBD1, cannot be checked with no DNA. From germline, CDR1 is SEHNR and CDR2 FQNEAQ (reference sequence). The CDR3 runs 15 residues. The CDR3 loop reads CASSPPRAGNEKLFF.

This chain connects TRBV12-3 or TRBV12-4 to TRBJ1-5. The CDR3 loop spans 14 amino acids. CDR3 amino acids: CASSFVQGNQPQHF.

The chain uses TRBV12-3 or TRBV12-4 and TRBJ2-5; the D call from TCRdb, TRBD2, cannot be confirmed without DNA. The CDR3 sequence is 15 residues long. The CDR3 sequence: CATSQLAGAQETQYF.

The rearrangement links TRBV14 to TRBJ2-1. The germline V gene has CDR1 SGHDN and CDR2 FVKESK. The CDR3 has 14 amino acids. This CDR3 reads CASSQLLGVNEQFF.

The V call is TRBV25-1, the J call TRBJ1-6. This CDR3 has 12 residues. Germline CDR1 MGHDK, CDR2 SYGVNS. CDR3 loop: CASSDLRSPLHF.

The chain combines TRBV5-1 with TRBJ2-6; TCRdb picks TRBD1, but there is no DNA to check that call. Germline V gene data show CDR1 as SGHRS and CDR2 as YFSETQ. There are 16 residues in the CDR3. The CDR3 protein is CASSLGNRAGANVLTF. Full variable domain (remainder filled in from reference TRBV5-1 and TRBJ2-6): KAGVTQTPRYLIKTRGQQVTLSCSPISGHRSVSWYQQTPGQGLQFLFEYFSETQRNKGNFPGRFSGRQFSNSRSEMNVSTLELGDSALYLCASSLGNRAGANVLTFGAGSRLTVL.

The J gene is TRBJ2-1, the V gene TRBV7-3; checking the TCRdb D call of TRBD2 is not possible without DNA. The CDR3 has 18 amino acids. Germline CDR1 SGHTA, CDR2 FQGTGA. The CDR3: CASSLKGALAGTYNEQFF.

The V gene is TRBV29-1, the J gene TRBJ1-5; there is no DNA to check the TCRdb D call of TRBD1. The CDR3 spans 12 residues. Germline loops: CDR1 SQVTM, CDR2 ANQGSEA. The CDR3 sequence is CSVIAGVGTEHF.

The CDR3 reads CASSGGQGGHEQYF. This rearrangement joins TRBV7-9 to TRBJ2-7; as DNA is missing, the TRBD1 call by TCRdb cannot be tested. This CDR3 is 14 amino acids long. Germline V gene lookup returns CDR1 SEHNR and CDR2 FQNEAQ (reference sequence).

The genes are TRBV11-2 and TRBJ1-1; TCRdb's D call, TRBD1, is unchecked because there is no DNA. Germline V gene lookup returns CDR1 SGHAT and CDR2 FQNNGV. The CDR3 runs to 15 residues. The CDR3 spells CASSLGPGQNTEAFF.

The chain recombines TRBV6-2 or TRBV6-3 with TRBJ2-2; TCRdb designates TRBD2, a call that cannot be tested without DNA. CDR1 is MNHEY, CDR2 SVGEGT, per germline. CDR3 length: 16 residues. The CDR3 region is CASIKEPGLFTGELFF.

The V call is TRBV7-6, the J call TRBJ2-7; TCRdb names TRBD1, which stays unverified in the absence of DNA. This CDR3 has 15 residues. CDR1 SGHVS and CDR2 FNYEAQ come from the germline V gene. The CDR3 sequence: CASSHGQLATYEQYF.